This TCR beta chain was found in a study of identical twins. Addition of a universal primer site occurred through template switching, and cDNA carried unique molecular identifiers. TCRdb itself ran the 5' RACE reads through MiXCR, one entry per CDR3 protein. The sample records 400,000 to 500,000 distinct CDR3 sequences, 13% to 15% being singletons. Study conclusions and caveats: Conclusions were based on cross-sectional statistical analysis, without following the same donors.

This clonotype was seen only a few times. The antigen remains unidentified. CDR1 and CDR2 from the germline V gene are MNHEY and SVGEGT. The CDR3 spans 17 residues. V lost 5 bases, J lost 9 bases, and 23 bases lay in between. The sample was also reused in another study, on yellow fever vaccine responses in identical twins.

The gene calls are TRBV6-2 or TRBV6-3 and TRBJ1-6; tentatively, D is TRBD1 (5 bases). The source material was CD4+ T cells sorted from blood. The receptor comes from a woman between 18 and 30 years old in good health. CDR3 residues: CASSDRPGPRRISPLHF. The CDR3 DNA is TGTGCCAGCAGTGACCGACCGGGACCGCGGAGAATTTCACCCCTCCACTTT.